The T cell receptor beta chain described here comes from a study of PD-1 blockade in classical Hodgkin lymphoma. Regarding this clone: The antigen is undetermined.

Germline assignment: CDR1 GTSNPN and CDR2 SVGIG (reference sequence). The CDR3 is 13 residues long. The ends were cut back, 0 bases at V and 4 bases at J, with 6 bases in the middle. General study points: Lower baseline TCR diversity was reported for newly diagnosed patients than for healthy donors. Nothing has yet pinned down what causes the repertoire differences, possibly disease activity or prior therapy. Patients who responded completely had about the same baseline diversity as newly diagnosed patients. At C4D1, TCR diversity had climbed significantly for CD4+ cells, though not for CD8+ cells.

Measured with immunoSEQ multiplex PCR; TCRdb has only the in-frame clones, and not every one. Of under 80,000 clones in the sample, about 64% were seen once. Brentuximab vedotin exposure varied among the patients, all of whom had relapsed after autologous stem cell transplantation. This sample comprised peripheral blood mononuclear cells (PBMCs), obtained before the second cycle of nivolumab. The clonotype originates from a human donor with classical Hodgkin lymphoma. V is TRBV30 and J is TRBJ2-2; D uncertain. CDR3 in amino acids: CAWSVLGTGELFF. CDR3 sequence (DNA): TGTGCCTGGAGTGTACTCGGCACCGGGGAGCTGTTTTTT.